This T cell receptor beta chain was sequenced during a study of cytomegalovirus exposure and HLA in healthy donors. Study observations and caveats: In a later analysis, HLA-associated TCR beta chains were more clonally expanded than equally common others. Sequencing probably produced one cluster of sequence variants that were highly shared.

Unmatched junction bases numbered 7, after V lost 5 bases and J lost 7 bases. CDR1 SEHNR and CDR2 FQNEAQ come from the germline V gene (reference sequence). The CDR3 covers 15 residues. 60 Vbeta and 13 Jbeta primers were used in PCR. Repertoires were generated with immunoSEQ multiplex PCR, while TCRdb's copy carries only in-frame clones and drops some. The profile covers some 90,000 clones, with around 80% appearing a single time and 4.4% taken by the ten largest. To note about this clone: The antigen is not known.

The TCR sequence derives from a male donor in good health and CMV-seropositive. The chain has TRBV7-9 and TRBJ2-1, with 11 bases fitting TRBD2. The sample was PBMCs. The CDR3 DNA follows: TGTGCCAGCAGCCCCGGACTAGCGGGCAGGAATGAGCAGTTCTTC. Translation: CASSPGLAGRNEQFF.